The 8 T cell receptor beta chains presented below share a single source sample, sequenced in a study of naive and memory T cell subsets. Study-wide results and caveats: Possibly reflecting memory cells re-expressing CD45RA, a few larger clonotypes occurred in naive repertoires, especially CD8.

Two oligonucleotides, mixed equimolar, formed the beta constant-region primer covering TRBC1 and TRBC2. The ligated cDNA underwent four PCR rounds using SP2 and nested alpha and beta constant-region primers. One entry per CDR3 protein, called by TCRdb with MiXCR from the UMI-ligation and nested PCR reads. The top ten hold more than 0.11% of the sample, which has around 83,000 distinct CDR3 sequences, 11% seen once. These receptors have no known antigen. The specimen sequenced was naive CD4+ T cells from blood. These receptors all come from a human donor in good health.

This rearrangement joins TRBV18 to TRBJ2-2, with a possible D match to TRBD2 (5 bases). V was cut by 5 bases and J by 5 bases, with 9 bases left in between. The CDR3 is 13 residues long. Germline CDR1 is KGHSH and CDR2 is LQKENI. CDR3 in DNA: TGTGCCAGCTCAAGGACTGGGACCGGGGAGCTGTTTTTT. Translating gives CASSRTGTGELFF.

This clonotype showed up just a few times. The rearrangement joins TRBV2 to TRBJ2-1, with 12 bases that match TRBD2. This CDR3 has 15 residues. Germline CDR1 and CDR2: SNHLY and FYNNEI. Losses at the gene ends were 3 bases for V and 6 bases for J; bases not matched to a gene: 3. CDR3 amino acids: CASSEEGLAGNEQFF. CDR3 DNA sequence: TGTGCCAGCAGTGAGGAGGGACTAGCGGGCAATGAGCAGTTCTTC.

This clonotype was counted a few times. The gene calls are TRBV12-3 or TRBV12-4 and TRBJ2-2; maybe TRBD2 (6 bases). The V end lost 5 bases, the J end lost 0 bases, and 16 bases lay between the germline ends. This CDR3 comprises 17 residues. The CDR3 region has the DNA TGTGCCAGCAGTCACCGGAGGGACCTCGCGAACACCGGGGAGCTGTTTTTT. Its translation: CASSHRRDLANTGELFF.

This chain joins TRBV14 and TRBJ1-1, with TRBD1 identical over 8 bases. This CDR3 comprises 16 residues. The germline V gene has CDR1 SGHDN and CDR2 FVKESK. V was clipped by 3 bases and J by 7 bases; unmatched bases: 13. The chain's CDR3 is CASSHQTGAADDEAFF. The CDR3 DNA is TGTGCCAGCAGCCACCAGACAGGGGCCGCTGACGATGAAGCTTTCTTT.

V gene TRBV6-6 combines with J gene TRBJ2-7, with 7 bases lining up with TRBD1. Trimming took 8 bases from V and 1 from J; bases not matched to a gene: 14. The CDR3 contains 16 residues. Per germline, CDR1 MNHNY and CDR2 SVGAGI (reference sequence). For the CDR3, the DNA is TGTGCCAGCGGCCATCAGGGCAGGGGGAAATCCTACGAGCAGTACTTC. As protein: CASGHQGRGKSYEQYF.

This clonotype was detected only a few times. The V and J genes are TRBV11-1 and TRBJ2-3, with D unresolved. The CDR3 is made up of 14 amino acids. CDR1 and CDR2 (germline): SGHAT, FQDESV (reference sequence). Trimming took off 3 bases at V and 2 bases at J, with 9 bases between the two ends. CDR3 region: CASSFGLNTDTQYF. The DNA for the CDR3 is TGTGCCAGCAGCTTTGGGCTTAACACAGATACGCAGTATTTT.

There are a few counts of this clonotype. The CDR3 nucleotides are TGTGCCAGCAGCAGCCCGGGGAGCATGAACACTGAAGCTTTCTTT. Translated: CASSSPGSMNTEAFF. The chain has TRBV7-9 and TRBJ1-1; no reliable D call. CDR1 is SEHNR and CDR2 is FQNEAQ in the germline V gene (reference sequence). Trimming cost V 5 bases and J 0 bases, with 13 bases left between them. The length of the CDR3 is 15 residues.

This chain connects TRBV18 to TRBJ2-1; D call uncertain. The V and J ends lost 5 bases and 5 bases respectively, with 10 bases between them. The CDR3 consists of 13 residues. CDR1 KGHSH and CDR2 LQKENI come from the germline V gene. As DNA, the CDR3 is TGTGCCAGCTCATCCAGGAAAGACAATGAGCAGTTCTTC. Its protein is CASSSRKDNEQFF.